Below are 14 T cell receptor beta chains sequenced from a single sample in a study of blood T cell repertoires in COVID-19. The assay was immunoSEQ multiplex PCR, and TCRdb's table has in-frame clones only and misses some. The data hold around 290,000 clones, with approximately 86% observed a single time. Source material: peripheral blood. The receptors derive from a woman between 65 and 79 years old with COVID-19, enrolled during active disease.

The rearrangement uses TRBV5-4 and TRBJ2-3; D remains ambiguous. The V gene lost 0 bases and the J gene lost 2 bases, with 7 bases spanning the gap. This CDR3 is built from 14 residues. Germline CDR1 and CDR2: SGHNT and YYREEE (reference sequence). For the CDR3, the DNA is TGTGCCAGCAGCTTGGGTCAGGCCACAGATACGCAGTATTTT. Translation: CASSLGQATDTQYF.

V and J are TRBV9 and TRBJ2-1, with TRBD2 matching 8 bases. Trimming took 4 bases from V and 7 from J; bases not matched to a gene: 10. The CDR3 covers 15 residues. Germline CDR1 SGDLS, CDR2 YYNGEE. The CDR3 spells CASSPGGGPWNEQFF. In DNA form, the CDR3 reads TGTGCCAGCAGCCCCGGCGGGGGGCCTTGGAATGAGCAGTTCTTC.

This sequence joins TRBV7-9 and TRBJ1-1, with D tentatively TRBD1 (6 bases). The germline V gene has CDR1 SEHNR and CDR2 FQNEAQ (reference sequence). Trimming shortened V by 5 bases and J by 4 bases, and 11 bases separated the two germline ends. The CDR3 totals 13 residues. The CDR3 sequence is CASSQQGSTEAFF. DNA of the CDR3: TGTGCCAGCAGCCAACAGGGAAGCACTGAAGCTTTCTTT.

The V gene is TRBV19, the J gene TRBJ1-2, with a possible D match to TRBD1 (6 bases). This CDR3 has 14 residues. The V gene lost 3 bases and the J gene lost 3 bases, with 11 bases spanning the gap. CDR1 and CDR2 from the germline V gene are LNHDA and SQIVND (reference sequence). This CDR3 is CASSMWGQDYGYTF. CDR3 nucleotide sequence: TGTGCCAGTAGTATGTGGGGACAAGACTATGGCTACACCTTC.

This clone was seen a single time. V usage is TRBV6-5 and J usage is TRBJ2-2; 12 nucleotides align to TRBD2. Germline CDR1 and CDR2: MNHEY and SVGAGI. V lost 7 bases and J lost 6; bases outside the gene matches: 6. The CDR3 length is 15 residues. DNA for the CDR3: TGTGCCAGCACCCCACGGACTAGCGGGGCCGGGGAGCTGTTTTTT. Residues: CASTPRTSGAGELFF.

V gene TRBV21-1 combines with J gene TRBJ1-5; the DNA was not compared with TRBD1, the D call given in the table. TRBV21-1 represents a pseudogene. CDR3 length equals 16 residues. The DNA of the CDR3 is TGTGCCAGCAGACCTAACAGGGGACATAGCAATCAGCCCCAGCATTTT. It is translated as CASRPNRGHSNQPQHF.

The chain links TRBV24-1 to TRBJ1-2; D uncertain. The CDR3 is made up of 14 amino acids. Germline V gene sequence: CDR1 KGHDR, CDR2 SFDVKD. Trimming took off 9 bases at V and 1 base at J, with 14 bases between the two ends. The CDR3 loop reads CATSKAGDNYGYTF. The CDR3 DNA is TGTGCCACCTCTAAGGCAGGTGATAACTATGGCTACACCTTC.

The chain has TRBV4-3 and TRBJ1-2; 10 bases fit TRBD1. V dropped 1 base and J dropped 8; count of bases not matched to a gene: 10. The CDR3 is made up of 16 amino acids. Germline V lookup: CDR1 LGHNA, CDR2 YSLEER. CDR3 DNA sequence: TGCGCCAGCAGCCAAGCCGACAGGGGGCCGAATAAGGGCTACACCTTC. Translation gives CASSQADRGPNKGYTF.

The V and J genes are TRBV21-1 and TRBJ1-4; the D call TRBD1 from the table was never checked on the DNA. TRBV21-1 is a known pseudogene. The CDR3 runs 17 residues. The CDR3, as DNA: TGTGCCAGCAGCGTGGGGGACAGGGCAGCAACTAATGAAAAACTGTTTTTT. It codes for CASSVGDRAATNEKLFF.

J is TRBJ1-6 and V is TRBV27, with 9 bases fitting TRBD1. Germline V lookup: CDR1 MNHEY, CDR2 SMNVEV (reference sequence). V lost 5 bases, J lost 9 bases, and 5 bases stayed unmatched. The CDR3 length is 14 residues. In nucleotides, the CDR3 is TGTGCCAGCAGTCTGGGGACAGGGATTTCACCCCTCCACTTT. Its protein product is CASSLGTGISPLHF.

The chain recombines TRBV6-5 with TRBJ1-2; tentatively, D is TRBD1 (5 bases). Between the trimmed V and J ends, which lost 6 bases and 3 bases, there was a span of 11 bases. CDR1 and CDR2 from the germline V gene are MNHEY and SVGAGI. The CDR3 covers 13 residues. CDR3 loop: CASRVGQDYGYTF. The CDR3 DNA reads as TGTGCCAGCAGAGTTGGACAAGACTATGGCTACACCTTC.

This chain connects TRBV30 to TRBJ1-2; tentatively, D is TRBD1 (5 bases). The germline CDR1 and CDR2 sequences are GTSNPN and SVGIG (reference sequence). Trimming took 0 bases from V and 6 from J, leaving 11 bases between them. The CDR3 has 13 residues. The CDR3 here is CAWSVKGRNGYTF. The CDR3 region has the DNA TGTGCCTGGAGTGTAAAGGGGAGGAATGGCTACACCTTC.

The rearrangement uses TRBV2 and TRBJ2-5, with 11 bases lining up with TRBD2. The germline CDR1 and CDR2 sequences are SNHLY and FYNNEI. CDR3 size: 15 residues. V lost 4 bases to trimming and J lost 5 bases; unmatched junction nucleotides: 6. The CDR3 spells CASSVMGLAAETQYF. DNA for the CDR3: TGTGCCAGCAGTGTGATGGGACTAGCGGCGGAGACCCAGTACTTC.

CDR3 loop: CATEDRAGTDTQYF. The CDR3, as DNA: TGTGCCACCGAAGACAGGGCCGGCACAGATACGCAGTATTTT. The chain recombines TRBV10-3 with TRBJ2-3; 7 bases map to TRBD1. This CDR3 is built from 14 residues. V dropped 10 bases and J dropped 1; count of bases not matched to a gene: 8. Per germline, CDR1 ENHRY and CDR2 SYGVKD.